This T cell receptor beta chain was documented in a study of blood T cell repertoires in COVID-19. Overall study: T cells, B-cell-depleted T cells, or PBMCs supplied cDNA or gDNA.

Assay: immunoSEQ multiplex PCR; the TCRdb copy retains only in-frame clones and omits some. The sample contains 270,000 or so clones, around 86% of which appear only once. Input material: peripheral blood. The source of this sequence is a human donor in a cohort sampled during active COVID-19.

The chain's CDR3 is CASSSARSNKKLFF. CDR3 DNA: TGTGCCAGCAGCTCAGCCCGCTCCAACAAGAAACTGTTTTTT. The chain has TRBV7-2 and TRBJ1-4; no clear D. CDR1 is SGHTA, CDR2 FQGNSA, per germline. The V end lost 4 bases, the J end lost 11 bases, and 17 bases lay between the germline ends. This CDR3 contains 14 residues.